This is a list of T cell receptor beta chains from one sample in a study of blood T cells in healthy people across ages. Each CDR3 protein gets one entry after TCRdb re-called the 5' RACE reads with MiXCR. The sample gives 650,000 to 800,000 distinct CDR3 sequences, 44% of which show up once; around 21% is in the top ten. Specimen: blood. These receptor sequences come from a man in his 60s in good health. The CDR3 runs from the conserved cysteine through the conserved F or W. The D gene is left open where the match is weak. A clone size is listed for some rows: how often the clone was seen (once, few, many), or a class if it is expanded.

abundance: NA
v_gene: TRBV4-1
j_gene: TRBJ1-2
d_gene: NA
CDR3nt: TGCGCCAGCAGCCAGGCCCGCGGGAACATGGTGGGCTACACCTTC
CDR3aa: CASSQARGNMVGYTF

abundance: NA
v_gene: TRBV15
j_gene: TRBJ2-3
d_gene: TRBD2
CDR3nt: TGTGCCACCAGCAGAGGAGCCCTAGCGGGGGCCACAGATACGCAGTATTTT
CDR3aa: CATSRGALAGATDTQYF

abundance: NA
v_gene: TRBV5-5
j_gene: TRBJ2-7
d_gene: NA
CDR3nt: TGTGCCAGCAGCGGGAATAGGGACACCGAGCAGTACTTC
CDR3aa: CASSGNRDTEQYF

abundance: few
v_gene: TRBV6-2/TRBV6-3
j_gene: TRBJ2-6
d_gene: TRBD2
CDR3nt: TGTGCCAGCAGTTCCGCCACTAGCGGGGGGGCCAACGTCCTGACTTTC
CDR3aa: CASSSATSGGANVLTF

abundance: NA
v_gene: TRBV11-2
j_gene: TRBJ2-7
d_gene: TRBD1
CDR3nt: TGTGCCAGCAGCTTAGACACGGGACAGGCCAGCTCCTACAATGAGCAGTACTTC
CDR3aa: CASSLDTGQASSYNEQYF

abundance: NA
v_gene: TRBV6-4
j_gene: TRBJ1-2
d_gene: TRBD1
CDR3nt: TGTGCCAGCAGACCCACGGGACAGGGGTACTATGGCTACACCTTC
CDR3aa: CASRPTGQGYYGYTF

abundance: few
v_gene: TRBV5-5
j_gene: TRBJ2-4
d_gene: NA
CDR3nt: TGTGCCAGCAGCTTCCCACGGGGGGCCATCGAGGCGGAGTACTTC
CDR3aa: CASSFPRGAIEAEYF

abundance: many
v_gene: TRBV12-3/TRBV12-4
j_gene: TRBJ2-7
d_gene: TRBD1
CDR3nt: TGCGCCAGCAGTTTAGGGGGCGTGTACGAGCAGTACTTC
CDR3aa: CASSLGGVYEQYF

abundance: NA
v_gene: TRBV4-1
j_gene: TRBJ2-7
d_gene: NA
CDR3nt: TGCGCCAGCAGGACGGGGGATGGAACAGGGGGGGTATCCTACGAGCAGTACTTC
CDR3aa: CASRTGDGTGGVSYEQYF

abundance: once
v_gene: TRBV20-1
j_gene: TRBJ1-4
d_gene: NA
CDR3nt: TGCAGTGCTAGAGGTGGGCCAGCCAACAATGAAAAACTGTTTTTT
CDR3aa: CSARGGPANNEKLFF

abundance: few
v_gene: TRBV10-3
j_gene: TRBJ2-1
d_gene: NA
CDR3nt: TGTGCCATCAGCTGGGACTACAATGAGCAGTTCTTC
CDR3aa: CAISWDYNEQFF

abundance: NA
v_gene: TRBV15
j_gene: TRBJ2-5
d_gene: NA
CDR3nt: TGTGCCACCAGCCGGACCTCTACCGGACTGACGGAGACCCAGTACTTC
CDR3aa: CATSRTSTGLTETQYF

abundance: NA
v_gene: TRBV5-6
j_gene: TRBJ2-3
d_gene: TRBD1
CDR3nt: TGTGCCAGCAGCTTCCCGGGACAGGGGAGCACAGATACGCAGTATTTT
CDR3aa: CASSFPGQGSTDTQYF

abundance: NA
v_gene: TRBV20-1
j_gene: TRBJ1-2
d_gene: TRBD1
CDR3nt: TGCAGTGCTAGAGAGGGACAGGGGGTAGGCGGCTACACCTTC
CDR3aa: CSAREGQGVGGYTF

abundance: few
v_gene: TRBV18
j_gene: TRBJ2-7
d_gene: NA
CDR3nt: TGTGCCAGCTCACCTTCGGGGGGCGACTCCTACGAGCAGTACTTC
CDR3aa: CASSPSGGDSYEQYF

abundance: NA
v_gene: TRBV6-5
j_gene: TRBJ1-1
d_gene: TRBD1
CDR3nt: TGTGCCAGCAGTTACGAGACAGGGAGGGAGGGGACTGAAGCTTTCTTT
CDR3aa: CASSYETGREGTEAFF

abundance: few
v_gene: TRBV27
j_gene: TRBJ2-3
d_gene: NA
CDR3nt: TGTGCCAGCAGTTTTATTGGCACAGATACGCAGTATTTT
CDR3aa: CASSFIGTDTQYF

abundance: NA
v_gene: TRBV4-3
j_gene: TRBJ2-5
d_gene: TRBD1
CDR3nt: TGCGCCAGCATCCAAGACAGGGGGCACGGAGAGACCCAGTACTTC
CDR3aa: CASIQDRGHGETQYF

abundance: few
v_gene: TRBV7-9
j_gene: TRBJ2-5
d_gene: TRBD2
CDR3nt: TGTGCCAGCAGAACTAGCGGGGGGCCAGAGACCCAGTACTTC
CDR3aa: CASRTSGGPETQYF

abundance: NA
v_gene: TRBV12-3/TRBV12-4
j_gene: TRBJ1-4
d_gene: NA
CDR3nt: TGTGCCAGCAGTTTAGCGCCCGGGATTTCAGGGGATGAAAAACTGTTTTTT
CDR3aa: CASSLAPGISGDEKLFF

abundance: many
v_gene: TRBV29-1
j_gene: TRBJ1-2
d_gene: NA
CDR3nt: TGCAGCGTTAGGGCCCTATCCGGCTATGGCTACACCTTC
CDR3aa: CSVRALSGYGYTF

abundance: few
v_gene: TRBV6-6
j_gene: TRBJ2-7
d_gene: NA
CDR3nt: TGTGCCAACAGTTACATGTCGAAGTACGAGCAGTACTTC
CDR3aa: CANSYMSKYEQYF

abundance: few
v_gene: TRBV6-6
j_gene: TRBJ1-2
d_gene: TRBD1
CDR3nt: TGTGCCAGCAGCCACGACAGGGGGAAGAGCTATGGCTACACCTTC
CDR3aa: CASSHDRGKSYGYTF

abundance: NA
v_gene: TRBV7-3
j_gene: TRBJ2-4
d_gene: NA
CDR3nt: TGTGCCAGCAGCTTAACCACTGACAGGATCAAAAACATTCAGTACTTC
CDR3aa: CASSLTTDRIKNIQYF

abundance: NA
v_gene: TRBV7-8
j_gene: TRBJ2-5
d_gene: NA
CDR3nt: TGTGCCAGCAGCTTAAAACTCCTACGAGAGACCCAGTACTTC
CDR3aa: CASSLKLLRETQYF

abundance: NA
v_gene: TRBV28
j_gene: TRBJ2-5
d_gene: TRBD2
CDR3nt: TGTGCCAGCAGTATAAGGACTAGCGGGGGGTACCAAGAGACCCAGTACTTC
CDR3aa: CASSIRTSGGYQETQYF

abundance: NA
v_gene: TRBV6-1
j_gene: TRBJ2-7
d_gene: TRBD2
CDR3nt: TGTGCCAGCAGTACCCCGGGGGGTGCCTACGAGCAGTACTTC
CDR3aa: CASSTPGGAYEQYF

abundance: NA
v_gene: TRBV6-6
j_gene: TRBJ2-5
d_gene: NA
CDR3nt: TGTGCCAGCAGTTACCTAGTTCTCTCAGGGACCGGGGAGACCCAGTACTTC
CDR3aa: CASSYLVLSGTGETQYF

abundance: NA
v_gene: TRBV7-2
j_gene: TRBJ2-4
d_gene: NA
CDR3nt: TGTGCCAGCAGCTTAGCGCGCGGGCTGGTAAACATTCAGTACTTC
CDR3aa: CASSLARGLVNIQYF

abundance: NA
v_gene: TRBV7-3
j_gene: TRBJ2-5
d_gene: TRBD2
CDR3nt: TGTGCCAGCAGCCCCAGCGGGGTGGTGGGAGAGACCCAGTACTTC
CDR3aa: CASSPSGVVGETQYF

abundance: few
v_gene: TRBV28
j_gene: TRBJ2-7
d_gene: TRBD1
CDR3nt: TGTGCCAGCAGTCCTCGAGGACAGGGATACGAGCAGTACTTC
CDR3aa: CASSPRGQGYEQYF

abundance: few
v_gene: TRBV12-3/TRBV12-4
j_gene: TRBJ2-1
d_gene: TRBD2
CDR3nt: TGTGCCAGCAGCAGTCGGGGGGGCCGTTTCGATGAGCAGTTCTTC
CDR3aa: CASSSRGGRFDEQFF

abundance: few
v_gene: TRBV18
j_gene: TRBJ2-7
d_gene: NA
CDR3nt: TGTGCCAGCTCACCACCCGCCAGAGTCTACGAGCAGTACTTC
CDR3aa: CASSPPARVYEQYF